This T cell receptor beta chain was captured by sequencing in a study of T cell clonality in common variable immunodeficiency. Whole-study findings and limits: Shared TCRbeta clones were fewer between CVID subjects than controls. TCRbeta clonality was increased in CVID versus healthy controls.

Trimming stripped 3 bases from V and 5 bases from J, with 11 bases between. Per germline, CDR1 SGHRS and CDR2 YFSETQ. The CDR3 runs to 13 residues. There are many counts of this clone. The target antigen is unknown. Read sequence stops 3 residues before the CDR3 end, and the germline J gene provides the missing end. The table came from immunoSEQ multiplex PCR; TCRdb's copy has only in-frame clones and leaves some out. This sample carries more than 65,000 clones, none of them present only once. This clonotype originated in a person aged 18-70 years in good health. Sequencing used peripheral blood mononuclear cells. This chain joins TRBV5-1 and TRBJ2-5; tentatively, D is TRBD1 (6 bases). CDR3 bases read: TGCGCCAGCAGCTCAGGGGAAGGTGAGACC. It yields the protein CASSSGEGET. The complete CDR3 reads CASSSGEGETQYF.